Each of the 29 T cell receptor beta chains below was sequenced from the same sample in a study of quantifying T cell responses using KT2 cells. Whole-study context: Reverse transcription used primers in the TCR alpha and beta constant regions.

An oligo carrying a UMI was ligated to the cDNA 3' end. The first PCR ran 4 to 5 cycles with an equimolar RC1.1 and RC1.2 beta primer mix. Via MiXCR, TCRdb re-called the UMI-ligation and nested PCR reads, giving one row per CDR3 protein. The sample holds more than 55,000 distinct CDR3 sequences; roughly an eighth are singletons and the top ten take about 9.5%. Sequenced material: PBMCs spiked with cells of the T cell clone KT2. These receptors were collected from a human donor.

The V gene is TRBV6-5, the J gene TRBJ2-7, with a possible D match to TRBD1 (5 bases). V was pared by 2 bases and J by 3 bases, with 11 bases between. CDR3 length: 14 amino acids. The germline V gene encodes CDR1 MNHEY and CDR2 SVGAGI. Here the CDR3 reads CASSYGRQSYEQYF. DNA of the CDR3: TGTGCCAGCAGTTACGGCAGACAGAGCTACGAGCAGTACTTC.

The chain is built from TRBV20-1 and TRBJ2-7; D may be TRBD1 (6 bases). V was clipped by 6 bases and J by 3 bases, with 15 bases between them. This CDR3 contains 13 residues. The germline V gene has CDR1 DFQATT and CDR2 SNEGSKA (reference sequence). The CDR3 DNA follows: TGCAGTGCGATCGGGACACACCACTACGAGCAGTACTTC. This encodes CSAIGTHHYEQYF.

The chain employs TRBV7-8 and TRBJ2-3, with 14 bases fitting TRBD2. The V gene end was trimmed by 5 bases and the J gene end by 0 bases; junction bases not matched to a gene: 10. Germline CDR1 is SGHVS and CDR2 is FQNEAQ. The CDR3 has 19 residues. CDR3 in amino acids: CASSLLEGLAGASTDTQYF. CDR3 nucleotides: TGTGCCAGCAGCCTACTTGAGGGACTAGCGGGGGCAAGCACAGATACGCAGTATTTT.

The chain joins TRBV6-5 to TRBJ1-5, with 8 bases that match TRBD1. Germline V gene sequence: CDR1 MNHEY, CDR2 SVGAGI. The CDR3 contains 13 residues. Unmatched junction bases numbered 4, after V lost 8 bases and J lost 4 bases. The CDR3: CASRQGRNQPQHF. The CDR3 coding sequence is TGTGCCAGCCGACAGGGGAGGAATCAGCCCCAGCATTTT.

At least ten counts were recorded for this clonotype. This sequence joins TRBV7-2 and TRBJ2-7, with 7 bases aligning to TRBD2. CDR1 SGHTA and CDR2 FQGNSA come from the germline V gene. V lost 6 bases to trimming and J lost 1 base; unmatched junction nucleotides: 6. The CDR3 length is 14 residues. The CDR3: CASSSTSWSYEQYF. The CDR3 bases are TGTGCCAGCAGTTCGACTAGCTGGTCCTACGAGCAGTACTTC.

To note about this clonotype: A read error may explain this, as a much larger clone is one base away. V is TRBV7-9 and J is TRBJ1-1, with D hard to call. In germline, CDR1 is SEHNR, CDR2 FQNEAQ (reference sequence). This CDR3 is built from 13 residues. In DNA form, the CDR3 reads TGTGCCAGCAGCTTAGTGGTGAACACTGAAGTTTTCTTT. Translated, it gives CASSLVVNTEVFF.

This clonotype has more than one count but fewer than ten. V and J are TRBV28 and TRBJ1-4, with no clear D. V was trimmed by 5 bases and J by 0 bases, leaving 7 bases between them. This CDR3 has 14 amino acids. CDR1 is MDHEN and CDR2 is SYDVKM in the germline V gene. The CDR3 region is CASSEFATNEKLFF. In DNA form, the CDR3 reads TGTGCCAGCAGTGAGTTTGCAACTAATGAAAAACTGTTTTTT.

The sample holds a few counts of this clonotype. J is TRBJ1-3 and V is TRBV27; the D is unclear. The V gene's germline CDR1 is MNHEY and CDR2 SMNVEV (reference sequence). This CDR3 comprises 15 residues. Between the trimmed V and J ends, which lost 7 bases and 0 bases, there was a span of 13 bases. CDR3 sequence (DNA): TGTGCCAGCAAGGCCCGGGAACTCTCTGGAAACACCATATATTTT. Its translation is CASKARELSGNTIYF.

This clonotype was picked up a small number of times. The V call is TRBV4-2, the J call TRBJ2-2; D could derive from TRBD1 or TRBD2 (6 bases each). Germline lookup yields CDR1 LGHNA and CDR2 YNFKEQ. Deletions cut 0 bases from V and 2 bases from J, with 10 bases between. CDR3 size: 16 residues. This CDR3 reads CASSQEGGLNTGELFF. CDR3 in DNA: TGTGCCAGCAGCCAAGAAGGGGGGCTAAACACCGGGGAGCTGTTTTTT.

This chain links TRBV7-6 with TRBJ2-1, with 11 bases fitting TRBD2. CDR3 length: 15 amino acids. V shed 5 bases and J 4 bases; nucleotides not matched to a gene: 4. CDR1 and CDR2 from the germline V gene are SGHVS and FNYEAQ. The CDR3 sequence: CASSKTSGTYNEQFF. CDR3 nucleotides: TGTGCCAGCAGCAAGACTAGCGGGACGTACAATGAGCAGTTCTTC.

This clonotype occurred a few times. The chain uses TRBV12-5 and TRBJ2-3, with TRBD1 matching over 8 bases. The CDR3 length is 16 residues. The trim removed 6 bases at V and 4 bases at J, leaving 12 bases unmatched. Germline V lookup: CDR1 LGHNT, CDR2 FRNRAP. The CDR3 DNA is TGTGCTAGTGGGGGCCCCCTGACAGGGGATGCAGATACGCAGTATTTT. It is translated as CASGGPLTGDADTQYF.

This clonotype was found a few times. The chain joins TRBV2 to TRBJ1-1; D is possibly TRBD1 (5 bases). Per germline, CDR1 SNHLY and CDR2 FYNNEI. V shed 7 bases and J shed 3 bases, with 12 bases lying between them. This CDR3 spans 13 amino acids. In DNA form, the CDR3 reads TGTGCCAGCAAACTACAGGCGTACACTGAAGCTTTCTTT. Translation: CASKLQAYTEAFF.

The gene calls are TRBV7-9 and TRBJ2-2; D is unresolved. Trimming left V 5 bases short and J 4 bases short, with 8 bases between. The CDR3 length is 13 residues. CDR1 SEHNR and CDR2 FQNEAQ come from the germline V gene (reference sequence). The CDR3 loop is CASSPKGTGELFF. For the CDR3, the DNA is TGTGCCAGCAGCCCTAAGGGCACCGGGGAGCTGTTTTTT. Drawing the rest from reference TRBV7-9 and TRBJ2-2, the complete variable domain is DTGVSQNPRHKITKRGQNVTFRCDPISEHNRLYWYRQTLGQGPEFLTYFQNEAQLEKSRLLSDRFSAERPKGSFSTLEIQRTEQGDSAMYLCASSPKGTGELFFGEGSRLTVL.

This clonotype was observed a handful of times. The rearrangement links TRBV30 to TRBJ2-1, with a tentative D call TRBD1 (6 bases). Germline V gene data show CDR1 as GTSNPN and CDR2 as SVGIG (reference sequence). This CDR3 is built from 14 residues. V lost 3 bases and J lost 6, with 15 bases in between. The CDR3 DNA sequence: TGTGCCTGGAGCGGGACACGGGGCCCCAATGAGCAGTTCTTC. It codes for CAWSGTRGPNEQFF.

This clonotype occurred a few times. V is TRBV6-5 and J is TRBJ2-5, with D maybe TRBD1 (7 bases). This CDR3 contains 14 residues. Germline V CDR1 and CDR2: MNHEY, SVGAGI. V was clipped by 0 bases and J by 4 bases, with 9 bases between them. Here the CDR3 reads CASSYSRGAETQYF. The CDR3 region has the DNA TGTGCCAGCAGTTACTCCAGGGGGGCAGAGACCCAGTACTTC.

The J gene is TRBJ2-1, the V gene TRBV9, with TRBD2 matching 11 bases. Trimming took 0 bases from V and 5 from J; bases not matched to a gene: 10. The CDR3 is 18 residues long. In germline, CDR1 is SGDLS, CDR2 YYNGEE. CDR3 nucleotides: TGTGCCAGCAGCGTAGGTACTAGCGGGAGCTGGGATCACAATGAGCAGTTCTTC. This gives the protein CASSVGTSGSWDHNEQFF.

This clonotype was seen more than once but under ten times. The chain carries TRBV7-2 and TRBJ1-2; the match to TRBD1 covers 9 bases. Trimming cost V 5 bases and J 3 bases; bases outside gene matches: 7. The CDR3 extends over 15 amino acids. From germline, CDR1 is SGHTA and CDR2 FQGNSA. This CDR3 reads CASSRTGGSDYGYTF. Written as DNA, the CDR3 is TGTGCCAGCAGCCGTACAGGGGGCAGCGACTATGGCTACACCTTC.

In this sample, this clonotype turned up a few times. The V and J genes are TRBV11-2 and TRBJ2-1, with D perhaps matching TRBD2 (6 bases). CDR1 and CDR2 from the germline V gene are SGHAT and FQNNGV. The CDR3 consists of 15 residues. V was pared by 5 bases and J by 9 bases, with 20 bases between. The CDR3 region has the DNA TGTGCCAGCAGCCCAAGGAGGGGATCCGAGGGTGAGCAGTTCTTC. Translated, it gives CASSPRRGSEGEQFF.

This clonotype occurred a few times. The chain is built from TRBV10-2 and TRBJ1-6; tentative D call: TRBD1 (6 bases). Germline CDR1 WSHSY, CDR2 SAAADI. The CDR3 totals 13 residues. V was clipped by 2 bases and J by 7 bases, with 6 bases between them. The CDR3 sequence: CASSEQGNSPLHF. CDR3 nucleotide sequence: TGCGCCAGCAGTGAGCAGGGGAATTCACCCCTCCACTTT.

The chain carries TRBV24-1 and TRBJ2-5; no clear D. Per the germline V gene, CDR1 is KGHDR and CDR2 is SFDVKD. V was trimmed by 0 bases and J by 4 bases, leaving 5 bases between them. CDR3 size: 13 residues. This CDR3 reads CATSDLGTETQYF. The CDR3 DNA sequence: TGTGCCACCAGTGATTTGGGAACAGAGACCCAGTACTTC.

This clonotype was recorded at least ten times. The V and J genes are TRBV3-1 and TRBJ2-7, with a weak D call TRBD2 (6 bases). V was cut by 3 bases and J by 2 bases, with 17 bases left in between. The CDR3 is 16 amino acids. Looked up from germline, CDR1 is LGHDT and CDR2 is YNNKEL (reference sequence). The CDR3 sequence: CASSQMALATTYEQYF. CDR3 coding DNA: TGTGCCAGCAGCCAGATGGCCCTAGCGACTACCTACGAGCAGTACTTC.

This clonotype occurred many times. The chain uses TRBV29-1 and TRBJ1-1, with 7 bases aligning to TRBD1. After removal of 5 bases from V and 2 bases from J, the junction contained 5 bases not matched to a gene. From germline, CDR1 is SQVTM and CDR2 ANQGSEA. This CDR3 region has 13 residues. CDR3 in DNA: TGCAGCGTTTTGGGACAGCCTAACACTGAAGCTTTCTTT. It codes for CSVLGQPNTEAFF.

CDR3 loop: CSARLQGHQPQHF. In DNA, the CDR3 is TGCAGTGCTAGATTGCAAGGACATCAGCCCCAGCATTTT. This rearrangement joins TRBV20-1 to TRBJ1-5; D call uncertain. V shed 2 bases and J shed 5 bases, with 10 bases lying between them. CDR1 is DFQATT, CDR2 SNEGSKA, per germline (reference sequence). The CDR3 consists of 13 residues.

This clonotype occurred many times. The rearrangement joins TRBV18 to TRBJ2-7, with TRBD2 as a possible D gene (6 bases). V lost 0 bases to trimming and J lost 5 bases, with 14 bases between them. The CDR3 is made up of 15 amino acids. The germline gives CDR1 KGHSH, CDR2 LQKENI. The CDR3, as DNA: TGTGCCAGCTCACCACCAGGTAGCGGTCGGAACGAGCAGTACTTC. Its protein product is CASSPPGSGRNEQYF.

This clonotype was observed a few times. The rearrangement uses TRBV12-3 or TRBV12-4 and TRBJ2-1, with 8 nucleotides matching TRBD2. The CDR3 spans 15 residues. The V gene end was trimmed by 6 bases and the J gene end by 5 bases; junction bases not matched to a gene: 9. The CDR3: CASSQLRLANNEQFF. In nucleotides, the CDR3 is TGTGCCAGCAGCCAACTCCGACTAGCGAACAATGAGCAGTTCTTC.

This clonotype was recorded a few times. This chain uses TRBV27 with TRBJ2-2; 14 nucleotides align to TRBD2. Trimming took 2 bases from V and 2 from J; bases not matched to a gene: 7. Germline CDR1 MNHEY, CDR2 SMNVEV (reference sequence). The CDR3 consists of 19 residues. This chain's CDR3 is CASSLGGLAGAFNTGELFF. The CDR3 DNA is TGTGCCAGCAGTTTAGGGGGACTAGCGGGGGCCTTTAACACCGGGGAGCTGTTTTTT.

The chain carries TRBV20-1 and TRBJ2-3; 10 bases are shared with TRBD2. CDR3 length equals 20 residues. CDR1 and CDR2 (germline): DFQATT, SNEGSKA (reference sequence). V dropped 7 bases and J dropped 0; count of bases not matched to a gene: 22. CDR3 sequence: CSVSGLGGAGGIRSTDTQYF. Here the CDR3 DNA reads TGCAGTGTTTCTGGATTAGGGGGAGCGGGGGGGATTAGAAGCACAGATACGCAGTATTTT.

V and J are TRBV7-8 and TRBJ2-3, with D perhaps matching TRBD2 (5 bases). CDR1 SGHVS and CDR2 FQNEAQ come from the germline V gene. The CDR3 is 14 amino acids. With 1 base removed from V and 3 bases from J, the gap between germline ends came to 8 bases. DNA for the CDR3: TGTGCCAGCAGCTTAGTGGGGAGAACAGATACGCAGTATTTT. Residues: CASSLVGRTDTQYF.

This clonotype appeared a few times. This chain joins TRBV6-6 and TRBJ2-7; D call uncertain. CDR1 MNHNY and CDR2 SVGAGI come from the germline V gene (reference sequence). V was clipped by 3 bases and J by 5 bases, with 8 bases between them. This CDR3 comprises 12 residues. CDR3 DNA: TGTGCCAGCAGTTATCGTCCGGACGAGCAGTACTTC. It is translated as CASSYRPDEQYF.